A single sample gave rise to the 3 T cell receptor beta chains below, sequenced in a study of type 1 regulatory T cells. Antigens for these TCRs are unknown. TCRdb used MiXCR to reprocess the reads, holding one entry per CDR3 protein. The sample gives roughly 65,000 distinct CDR3 sequences, nearly 50% of which show up once; roughly 2.2% is in the top ten. Sequenced input: cultured non-Tr1 T cells, either the whole culture or a sorted T cell fraction (not recorded which). These receptors were taken from a human donor in good health.

The chain carries TRBV20-1 and TRBJ2-7, with D perhaps given as TRBD1 or TRBD2 (5 bases each). This CDR3 spans 16 amino acids. V lost 0 bases and J 4 bases, leaving 19 bases between the germline ends. Germline loops: CDR1 DFQATT, CDR2 SNEGSKA (reference sequence). The DNA for the CDR3 is TGCAGTGCTAGAGATCGGGGCAGGGAGTACAGTTACGAGCAGTACTTC. Its protein product is CSARDRGREYSYEQYF.

The V and J genes are TRBV7-2 and TRBJ2-7; 7 nucleotides line up with TRBD1. The V gene's germline CDR1 is SGHTA and CDR2 FQGNSA. V gave up 5 bases and J gave up 7 bases; unmatched junction bases: 5. The CDR3 is 12 residues long. The CDR3 coding sequence is TGTGCCAGCAGCCAGGGGGTGGGTGAGCAGTACTTC. This gives the protein CASSQGVGEQYF.

V is TRBV24-1 and J is TRBJ2-1; TRBD1 is a possible D gene (6 bases). CDR1 is KGHDR and CDR2 is SFDVKD in the germline V gene. The V end was cut by 5 bases, the J end by 6 bases, with 13 bases between. The CDR3 is made up of 14 amino acids. The CDR3 reads CATSVTGFGNEQFF. CDR3 in DNA: TGTGCCACCAGTGTCACAGGGTTCGGCAATGAGCAGTTCTTC.